This T cell receptor beta chain was captured by sequencing in a study of shared clonotypes between healthy human individuals. Study conclusions and caveats: Limitation of the genetic and exposure-history diversity represented came from the few donors. Non-shared clonotypes showed lower generation probabilities than clonotypes common to all four donors. Across several donors, naive CD4 shared around 5%, naive CD8 about 3.2%, memory CD4 2.3%, memory CD8 roughly 0.37%. Even with large depth, rarefaction showed that sorted-subset sequencing was incomplete.

Turning to this clone: Its specificity is not known.

CD8 cells classed as naive were CD45RO-negative and positively selected for CCR7, excluding terminally differentiated effector memory CD45RA+ cells. Profiling relied on immunoSEQ multiplex PCR, and the TCRdb table lists in-frame clones only, not all of them. The sample shows about 2,100,000 clones, under 95% of them seen only once. The sample taken for sequencing was naive CD8+ T cells from PBMCs. This TCR was recovered from a man in his late teens or twenties in good health. Some clones in this sample may be carry-over from other donors' samples.

The CDR3 nucleotides read TGTGCCAGCAGTACAACTCTGGGCCGAACTGAAGCTTTCTTT. This translates into CASSTTLGRTEAFF. This chain joins TRBV25-1 and TRBJ1-1; no clear D gene. The CDR3 totals 14 residues. Trimming took 5 bases from V and 5 from J, leaving 15 bases between them. In germline, CDR1 is MGHDK, CDR2 SYGVNS.